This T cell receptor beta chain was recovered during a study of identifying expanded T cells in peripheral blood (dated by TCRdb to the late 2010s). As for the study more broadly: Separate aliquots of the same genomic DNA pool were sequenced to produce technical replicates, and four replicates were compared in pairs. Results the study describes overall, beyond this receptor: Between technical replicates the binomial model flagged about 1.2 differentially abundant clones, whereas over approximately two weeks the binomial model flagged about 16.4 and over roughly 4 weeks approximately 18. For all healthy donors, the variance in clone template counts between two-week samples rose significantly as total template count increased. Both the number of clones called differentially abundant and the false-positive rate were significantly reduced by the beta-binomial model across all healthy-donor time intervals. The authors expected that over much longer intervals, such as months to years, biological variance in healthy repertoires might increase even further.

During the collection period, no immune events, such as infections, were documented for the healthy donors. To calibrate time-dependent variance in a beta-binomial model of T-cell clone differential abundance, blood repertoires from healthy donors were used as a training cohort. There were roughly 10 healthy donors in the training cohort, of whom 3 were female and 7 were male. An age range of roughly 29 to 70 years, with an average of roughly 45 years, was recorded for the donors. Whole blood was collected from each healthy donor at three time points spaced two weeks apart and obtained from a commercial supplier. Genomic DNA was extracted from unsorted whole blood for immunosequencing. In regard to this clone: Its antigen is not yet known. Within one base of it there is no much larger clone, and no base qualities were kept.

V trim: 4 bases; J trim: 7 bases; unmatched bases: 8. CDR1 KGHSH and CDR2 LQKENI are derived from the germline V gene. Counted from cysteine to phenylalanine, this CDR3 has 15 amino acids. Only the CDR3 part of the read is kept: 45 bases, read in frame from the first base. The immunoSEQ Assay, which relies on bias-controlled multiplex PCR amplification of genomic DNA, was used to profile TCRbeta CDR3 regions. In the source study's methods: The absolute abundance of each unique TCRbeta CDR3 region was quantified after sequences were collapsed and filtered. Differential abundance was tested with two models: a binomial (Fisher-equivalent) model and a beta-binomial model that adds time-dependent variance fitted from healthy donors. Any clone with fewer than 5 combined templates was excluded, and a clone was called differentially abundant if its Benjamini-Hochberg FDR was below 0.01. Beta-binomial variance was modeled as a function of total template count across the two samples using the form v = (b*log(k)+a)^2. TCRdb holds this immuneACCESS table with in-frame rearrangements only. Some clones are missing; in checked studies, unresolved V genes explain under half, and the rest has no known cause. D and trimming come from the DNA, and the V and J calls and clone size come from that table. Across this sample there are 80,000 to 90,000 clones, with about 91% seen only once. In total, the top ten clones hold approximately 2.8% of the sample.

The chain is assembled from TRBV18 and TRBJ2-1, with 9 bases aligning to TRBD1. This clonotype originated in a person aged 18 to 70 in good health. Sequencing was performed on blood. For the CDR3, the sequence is CASSRTRDRVNEQFF. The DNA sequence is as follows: TGTGCCAGCTCACGTACCCGGGACAGGGTAAATGAGCAGTTCTTC.